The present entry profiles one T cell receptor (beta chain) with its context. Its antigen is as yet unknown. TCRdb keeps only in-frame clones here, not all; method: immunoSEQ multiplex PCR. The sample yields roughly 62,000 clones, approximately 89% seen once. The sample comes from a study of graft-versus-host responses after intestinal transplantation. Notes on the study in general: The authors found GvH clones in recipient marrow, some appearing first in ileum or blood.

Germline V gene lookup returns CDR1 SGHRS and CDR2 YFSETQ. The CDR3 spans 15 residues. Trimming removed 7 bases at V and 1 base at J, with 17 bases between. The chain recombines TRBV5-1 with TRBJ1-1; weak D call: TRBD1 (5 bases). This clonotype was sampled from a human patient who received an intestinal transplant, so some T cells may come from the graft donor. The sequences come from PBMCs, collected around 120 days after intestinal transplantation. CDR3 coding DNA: TGCGCCAGCGCCCCCCAGGGAACCCCGAACACTGAAGCTTTCTTT. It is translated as CASAPQGTPNTEAFF.